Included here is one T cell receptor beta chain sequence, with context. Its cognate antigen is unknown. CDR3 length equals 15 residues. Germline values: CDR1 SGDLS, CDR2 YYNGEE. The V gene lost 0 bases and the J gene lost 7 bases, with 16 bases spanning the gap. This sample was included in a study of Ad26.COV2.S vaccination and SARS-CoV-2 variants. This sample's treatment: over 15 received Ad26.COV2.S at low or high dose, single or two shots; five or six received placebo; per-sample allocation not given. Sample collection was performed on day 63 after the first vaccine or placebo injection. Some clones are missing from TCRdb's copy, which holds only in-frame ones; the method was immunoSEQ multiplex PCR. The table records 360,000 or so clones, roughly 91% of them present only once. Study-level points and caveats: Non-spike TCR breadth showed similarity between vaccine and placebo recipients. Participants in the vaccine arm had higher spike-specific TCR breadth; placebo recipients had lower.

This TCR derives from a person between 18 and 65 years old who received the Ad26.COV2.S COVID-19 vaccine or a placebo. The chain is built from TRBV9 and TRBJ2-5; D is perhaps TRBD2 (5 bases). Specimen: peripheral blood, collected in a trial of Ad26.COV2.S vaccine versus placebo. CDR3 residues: CASSVALLGEGTQYF. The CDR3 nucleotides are TGTGCCAGCAGCGTAGCTTTACTAGGCGAGGGGACCCAGTACTTC.